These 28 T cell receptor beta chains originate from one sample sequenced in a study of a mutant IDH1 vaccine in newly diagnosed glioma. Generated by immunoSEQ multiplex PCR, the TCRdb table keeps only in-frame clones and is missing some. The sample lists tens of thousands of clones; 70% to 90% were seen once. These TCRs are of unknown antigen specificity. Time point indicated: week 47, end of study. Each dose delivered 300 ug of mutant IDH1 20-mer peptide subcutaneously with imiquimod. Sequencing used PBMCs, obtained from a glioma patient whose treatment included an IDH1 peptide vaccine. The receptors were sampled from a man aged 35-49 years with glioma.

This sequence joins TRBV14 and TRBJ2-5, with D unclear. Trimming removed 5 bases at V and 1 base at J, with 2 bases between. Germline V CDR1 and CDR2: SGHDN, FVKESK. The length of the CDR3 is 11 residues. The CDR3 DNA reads TGTGCCAGCAGCTTCCAAGAGACCCAGTACTTC. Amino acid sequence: CASSFQETQYF.

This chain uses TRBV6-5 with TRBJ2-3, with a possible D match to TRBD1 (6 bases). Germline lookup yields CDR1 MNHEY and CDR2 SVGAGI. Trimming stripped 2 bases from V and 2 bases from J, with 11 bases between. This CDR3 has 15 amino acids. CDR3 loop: CASSYIGGTTDTQYF. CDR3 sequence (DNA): TGTGCCAGCAGTTACATAGGGGGAACCACAGATACGCAGTATTTT.

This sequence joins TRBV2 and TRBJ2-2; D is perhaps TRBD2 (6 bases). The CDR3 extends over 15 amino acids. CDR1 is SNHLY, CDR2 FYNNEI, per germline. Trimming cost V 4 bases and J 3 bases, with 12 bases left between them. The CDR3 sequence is CASSGRDFYTGELFF. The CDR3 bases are TGTGCCAGCAGTGGGCGGGACTTCTACACCGGGGAGCTGTTTTTT.

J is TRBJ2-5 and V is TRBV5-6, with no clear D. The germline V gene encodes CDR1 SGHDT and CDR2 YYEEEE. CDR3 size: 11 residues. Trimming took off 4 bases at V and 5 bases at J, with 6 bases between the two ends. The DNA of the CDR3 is TGTGCCAGCAGCCGGTGGGAGACCCAGTACTTC. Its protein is CASSRWETQYF.

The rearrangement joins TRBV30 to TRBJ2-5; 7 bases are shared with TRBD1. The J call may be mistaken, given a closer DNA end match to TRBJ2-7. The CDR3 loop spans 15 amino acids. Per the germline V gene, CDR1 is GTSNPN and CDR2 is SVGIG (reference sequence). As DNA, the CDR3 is TGTGCCTGGAGTGTACAAGGCAGGGGGATATACGAGCAGTACTTC. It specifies CAWSVQGRGIYEQYF.

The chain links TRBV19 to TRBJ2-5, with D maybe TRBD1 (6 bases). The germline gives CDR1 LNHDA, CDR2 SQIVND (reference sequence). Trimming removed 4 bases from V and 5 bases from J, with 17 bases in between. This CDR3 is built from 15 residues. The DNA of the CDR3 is TGTGCCAGTAGTACCCGTCATCAGGGGCGGGAGACCCAGTACTTC. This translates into CASSTRHQGRETQYF.

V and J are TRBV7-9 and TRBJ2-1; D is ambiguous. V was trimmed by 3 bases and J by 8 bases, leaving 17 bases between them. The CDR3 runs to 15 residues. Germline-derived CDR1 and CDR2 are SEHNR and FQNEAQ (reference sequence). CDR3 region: CASSFPTPQLDEQFF. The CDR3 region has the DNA TGTGCCAGCAGCTTCCCTACCCCTCAATTAGATGAGCAGTTCTTC.

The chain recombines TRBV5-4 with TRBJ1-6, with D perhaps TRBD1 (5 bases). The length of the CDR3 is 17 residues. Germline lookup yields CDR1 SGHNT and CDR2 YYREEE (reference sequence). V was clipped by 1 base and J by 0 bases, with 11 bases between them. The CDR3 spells CASSLTGGSSYNSPLHF. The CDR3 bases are TGTGCCAGCAGCTTGACCGGGGGGAGCTCCTATAATTCACCCCTCCACTTT.

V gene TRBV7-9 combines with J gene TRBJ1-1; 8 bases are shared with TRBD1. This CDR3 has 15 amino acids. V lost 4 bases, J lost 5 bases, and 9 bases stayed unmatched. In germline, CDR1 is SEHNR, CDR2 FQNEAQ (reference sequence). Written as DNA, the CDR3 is TGTGCCAGCAGCTCGGGAGACAGGGGAACAACTGAAGCTTTCTTT. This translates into CASSSGDRGTTEAFF.

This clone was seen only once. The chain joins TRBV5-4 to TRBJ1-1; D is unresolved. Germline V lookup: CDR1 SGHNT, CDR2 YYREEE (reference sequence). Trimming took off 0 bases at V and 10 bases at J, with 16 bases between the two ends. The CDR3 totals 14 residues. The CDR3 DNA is TGTGCCAGCAGCTTGGGGCATTCTTTGGGCGGAGCTTTCTTT. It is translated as CASSLGHSLGGAFF.

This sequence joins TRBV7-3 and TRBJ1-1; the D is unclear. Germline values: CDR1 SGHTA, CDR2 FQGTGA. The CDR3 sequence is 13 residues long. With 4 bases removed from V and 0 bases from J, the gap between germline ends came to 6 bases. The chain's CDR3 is CASSWTVNTEAFF. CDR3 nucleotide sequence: TGTGCCAGCAGCTGGACGGTGAACACTGAAGCTTTCTTT.

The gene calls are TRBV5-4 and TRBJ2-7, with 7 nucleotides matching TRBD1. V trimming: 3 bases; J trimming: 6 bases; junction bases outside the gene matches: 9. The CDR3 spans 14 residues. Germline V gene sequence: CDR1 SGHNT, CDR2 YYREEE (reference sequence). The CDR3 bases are TGTGCCAGCAGCTCGGGACAGCCCCTCGGCGAGCAGTACTTC. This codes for CASSSGQPLGEQYF.

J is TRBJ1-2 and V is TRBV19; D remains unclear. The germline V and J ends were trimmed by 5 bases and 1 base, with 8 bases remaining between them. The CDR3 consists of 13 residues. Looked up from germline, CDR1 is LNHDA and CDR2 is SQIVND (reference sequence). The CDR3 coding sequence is TGTGCCAGTAGTTACGGCAATAACTATGGCTACACCTTC. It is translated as CASSYGNNYGYTF.

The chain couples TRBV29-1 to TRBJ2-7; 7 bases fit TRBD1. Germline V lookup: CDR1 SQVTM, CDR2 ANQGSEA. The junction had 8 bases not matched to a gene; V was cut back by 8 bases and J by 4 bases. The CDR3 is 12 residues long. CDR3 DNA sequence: TGCAGCTTACAGGGACAGCCTTACGAGCAGTACTTC. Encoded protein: CSLQGQPYEQYF.

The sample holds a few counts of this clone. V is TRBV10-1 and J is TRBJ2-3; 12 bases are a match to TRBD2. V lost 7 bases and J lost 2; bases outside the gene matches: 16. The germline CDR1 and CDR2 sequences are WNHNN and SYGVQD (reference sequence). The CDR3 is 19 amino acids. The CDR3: CASKRGLAGFENDTDTQYF. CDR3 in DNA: TGCGCCAGCAAACGAGGACTAGCGGGATTCGAAAACGACACAGATACGCAGTATTTT.

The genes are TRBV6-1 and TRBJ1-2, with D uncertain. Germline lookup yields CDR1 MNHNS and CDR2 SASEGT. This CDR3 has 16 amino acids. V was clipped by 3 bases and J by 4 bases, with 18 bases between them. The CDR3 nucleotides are TGTGCCAGCAGTGATCGGACGACACCCGCCCGCTATGGCTACACCTTC. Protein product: CASSDRTTPARYGYTF.

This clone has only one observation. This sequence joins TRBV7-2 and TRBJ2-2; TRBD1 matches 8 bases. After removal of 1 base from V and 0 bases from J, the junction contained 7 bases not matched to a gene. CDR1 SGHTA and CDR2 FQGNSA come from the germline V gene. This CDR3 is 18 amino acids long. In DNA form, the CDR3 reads TGTGCCAGCAGCTTAGTAACAGGGGGGAAGTCGAACACCGGGGAGCTGTTTTTT. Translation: CASSLVTGGKSNTGELFF.

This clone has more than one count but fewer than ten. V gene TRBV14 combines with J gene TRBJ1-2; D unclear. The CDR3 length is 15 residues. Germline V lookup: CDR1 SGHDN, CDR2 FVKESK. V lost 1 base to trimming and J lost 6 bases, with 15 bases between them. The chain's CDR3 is CASSQAPTPGDGYTF. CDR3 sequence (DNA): TGTGCCAGCAGCCAAGCTCCGACACCCGGGGATGGCTACACCTTC.

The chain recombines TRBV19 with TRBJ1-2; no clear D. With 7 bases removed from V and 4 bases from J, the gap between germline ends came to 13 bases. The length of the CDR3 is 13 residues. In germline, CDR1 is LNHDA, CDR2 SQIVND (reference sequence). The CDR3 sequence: CASTGQHFYGYTF. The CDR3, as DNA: TGTGCCAGTACCGGGCAGCACTTCTATGGCTACACCTTC.

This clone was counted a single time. In DNA, the CDR3 is TGTGCCAGCTCACCCCTAGTCGGGGCCAATGAGCAGTTCTTC. The encoded protein is CASSPLVGANEQFF. The V gene is TRBV18, the J gene TRBJ2-1, with D perhaps TRBD1 or TRBD2 (5 bases each). Germline assignment: CDR1 KGHSH and CDR2 LQKENI. V was cut by 3 bases and J by 6 bases, with 12 bases left in between. This CDR3 has 14 residues.

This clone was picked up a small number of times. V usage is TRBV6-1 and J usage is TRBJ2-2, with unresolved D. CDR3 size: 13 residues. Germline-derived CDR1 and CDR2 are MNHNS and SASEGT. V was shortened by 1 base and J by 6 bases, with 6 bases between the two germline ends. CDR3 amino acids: CASSEVYPGELFF. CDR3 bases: TGTGCCAGCAGTGAAGTTTATCCCGGGGAGCTGTTTTTT.

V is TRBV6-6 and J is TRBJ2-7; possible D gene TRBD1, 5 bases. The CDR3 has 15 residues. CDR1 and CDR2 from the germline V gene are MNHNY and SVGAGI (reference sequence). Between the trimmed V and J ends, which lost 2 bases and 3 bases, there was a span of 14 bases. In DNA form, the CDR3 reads TGTGCCAGCAGTTACGAGGCACAGGCCCACTACGAGCAGTACTTC. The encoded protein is CASSYEAQAHYEQYF.

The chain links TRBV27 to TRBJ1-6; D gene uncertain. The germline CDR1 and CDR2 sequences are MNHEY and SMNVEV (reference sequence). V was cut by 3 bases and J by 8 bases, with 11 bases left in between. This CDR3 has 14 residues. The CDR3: CASSFGRSYSPLHF. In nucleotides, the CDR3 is TGTGCCAGCAGTTTCGGCAGGAGTTATTCACCCCTCCACTTT.

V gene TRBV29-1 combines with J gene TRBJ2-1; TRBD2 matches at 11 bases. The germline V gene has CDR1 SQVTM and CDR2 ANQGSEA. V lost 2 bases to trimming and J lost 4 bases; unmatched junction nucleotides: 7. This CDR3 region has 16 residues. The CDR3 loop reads CSVESAGTSGYNEQFF. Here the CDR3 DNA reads TGCAGCGTTGAATCTGCCGGGACTAGCGGATACAATGAGCAGTTCTTC.

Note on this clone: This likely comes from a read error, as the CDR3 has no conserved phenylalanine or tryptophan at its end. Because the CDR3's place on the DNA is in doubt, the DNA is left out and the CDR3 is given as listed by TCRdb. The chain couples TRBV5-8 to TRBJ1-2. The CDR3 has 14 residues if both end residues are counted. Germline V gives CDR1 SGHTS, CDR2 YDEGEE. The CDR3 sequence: CASSLPTGLGGVSS.

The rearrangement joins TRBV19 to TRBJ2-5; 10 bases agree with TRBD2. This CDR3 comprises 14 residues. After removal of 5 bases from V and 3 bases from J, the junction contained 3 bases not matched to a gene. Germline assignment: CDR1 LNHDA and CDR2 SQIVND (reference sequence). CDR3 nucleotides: TGTGCCAGTAGTCTCAGCGGGGGGGAAGAGACCCAGTACTTC. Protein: CASSLSGGEETQYF.

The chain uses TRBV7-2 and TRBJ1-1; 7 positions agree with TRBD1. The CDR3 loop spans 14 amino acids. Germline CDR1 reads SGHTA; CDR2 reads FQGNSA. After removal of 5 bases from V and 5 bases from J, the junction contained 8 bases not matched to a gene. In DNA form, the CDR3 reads TGTGCCAGCAGCCTTCAACAGGGGTTGACTGAAGCTTTCTTT. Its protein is CASSLQQGLTEAFF.

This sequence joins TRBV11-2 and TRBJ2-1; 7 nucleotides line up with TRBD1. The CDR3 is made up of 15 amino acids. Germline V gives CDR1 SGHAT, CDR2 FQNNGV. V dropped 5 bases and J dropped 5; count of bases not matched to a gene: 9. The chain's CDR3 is CASSPRQGSDNEQFF. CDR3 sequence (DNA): TGTGCCAGCAGCCCAAGACAGGGTTCTGACAATGAGCAGTTCTTC.